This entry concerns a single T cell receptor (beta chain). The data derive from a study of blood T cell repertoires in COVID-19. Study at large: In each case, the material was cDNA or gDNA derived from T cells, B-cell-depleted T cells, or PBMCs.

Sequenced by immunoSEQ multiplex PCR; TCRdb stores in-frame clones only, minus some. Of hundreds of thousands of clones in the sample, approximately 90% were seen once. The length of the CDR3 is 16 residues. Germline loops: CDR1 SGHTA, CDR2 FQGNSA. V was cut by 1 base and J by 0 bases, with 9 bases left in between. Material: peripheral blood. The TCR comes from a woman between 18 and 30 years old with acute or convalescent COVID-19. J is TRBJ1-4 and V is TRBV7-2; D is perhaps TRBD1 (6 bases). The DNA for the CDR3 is TGTGCCAGCAGCTTAGGGGGGCCGACAACTAATGAAAAACTGTTTTTT. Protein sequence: CASSLGGPTTNEKLFF.